The following is a TCR beta chain sequence with its context. Other DNA sequences of this sample code for an identical CDR3. Repertoires were generated with immunoSEQ multiplex PCR, while TCRdb's copy carries only in-frame clones and drops some. The sample contains around 2,000,000 clones, approximately 94% of which appear only once. This record comes from a study of shared clonotypes between healthy human individuals. CD8 cells classed as naive were CD45RO-negative and positively selected for CCR7, excluding terminally differentiated effector memory CD45RA+ cells. The ends were cut back, 6 bases at V and 0 bases at J, with 11 bases in the middle. This CDR3 is 14 amino acids long. From germline, CDR1 is MDHEN and CDR2 SYDVKM.

This chain joins TRBV28 and TRBJ2-5, with a tentative D call TRBD2 (6 bases). This receptor was taken from a man between 18 and 29 years old in good health. Some clones in this sample may be carry-over from other donors' samples. Input material: naive CD8+ T cells from PBMCs. The CDR3 DNA reads as TGTGCCAGCAGCCCCTGGGGGGACCAAGAGACCCAGTACTTC. Translating gives CASSPWGDQETQYF.